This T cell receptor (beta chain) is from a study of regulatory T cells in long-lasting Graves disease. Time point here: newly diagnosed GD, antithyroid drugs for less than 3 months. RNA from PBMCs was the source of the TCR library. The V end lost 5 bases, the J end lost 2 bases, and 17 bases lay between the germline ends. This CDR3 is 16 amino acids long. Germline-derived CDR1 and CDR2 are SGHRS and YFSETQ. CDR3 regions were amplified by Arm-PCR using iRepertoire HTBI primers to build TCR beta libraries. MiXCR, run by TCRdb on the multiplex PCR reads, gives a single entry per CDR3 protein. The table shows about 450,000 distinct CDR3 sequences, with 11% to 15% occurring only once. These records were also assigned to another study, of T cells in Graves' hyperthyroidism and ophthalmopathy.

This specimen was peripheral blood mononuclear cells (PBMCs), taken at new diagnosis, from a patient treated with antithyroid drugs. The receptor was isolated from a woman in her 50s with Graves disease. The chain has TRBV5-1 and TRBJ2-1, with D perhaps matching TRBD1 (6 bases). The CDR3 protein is CASRSGDLPTYNEQFF. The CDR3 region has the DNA TGCGCCAGCAGGTCAGGGGACCTACCTACCTACAATGAGCAGTTCTTC.